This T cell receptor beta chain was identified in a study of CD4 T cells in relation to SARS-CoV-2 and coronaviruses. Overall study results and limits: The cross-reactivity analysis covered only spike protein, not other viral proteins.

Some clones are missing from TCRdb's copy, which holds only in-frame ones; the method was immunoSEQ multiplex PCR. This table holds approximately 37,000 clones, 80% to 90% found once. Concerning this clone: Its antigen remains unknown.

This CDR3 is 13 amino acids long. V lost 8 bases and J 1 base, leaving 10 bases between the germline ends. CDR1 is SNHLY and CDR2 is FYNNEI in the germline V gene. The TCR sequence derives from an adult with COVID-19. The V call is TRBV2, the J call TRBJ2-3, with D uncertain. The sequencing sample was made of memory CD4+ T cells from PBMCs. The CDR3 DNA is TGTGCCAGCGCCAACTCGGGCACAGATACGCAGTATTTT. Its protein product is CASANSGTDTQYF.